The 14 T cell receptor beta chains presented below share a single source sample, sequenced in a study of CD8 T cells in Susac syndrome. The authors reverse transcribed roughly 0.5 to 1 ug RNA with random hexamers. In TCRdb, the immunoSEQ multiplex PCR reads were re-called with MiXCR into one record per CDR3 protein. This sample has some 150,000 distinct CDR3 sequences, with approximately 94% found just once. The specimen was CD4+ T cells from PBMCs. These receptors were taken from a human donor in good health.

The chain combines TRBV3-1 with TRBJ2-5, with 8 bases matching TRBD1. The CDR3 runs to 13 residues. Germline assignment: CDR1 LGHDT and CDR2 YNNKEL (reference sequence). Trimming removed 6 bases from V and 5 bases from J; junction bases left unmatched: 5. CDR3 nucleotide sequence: TGTGCCAGCAGAAAGACAGGGGCGGAGACCCAGTACTTC. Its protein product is CASRKTGAETQYF.

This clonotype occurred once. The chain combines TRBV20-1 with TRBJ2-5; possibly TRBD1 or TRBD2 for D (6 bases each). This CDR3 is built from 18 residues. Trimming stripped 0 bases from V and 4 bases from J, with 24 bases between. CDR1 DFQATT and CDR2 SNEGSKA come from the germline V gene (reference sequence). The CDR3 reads CSARDLIGGPHRRETQYF. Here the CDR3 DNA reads TGCAGTGCTAGAGATTTGATCGGGGGCCCCCACCGGCGAGAGACCCAGTACTTC.

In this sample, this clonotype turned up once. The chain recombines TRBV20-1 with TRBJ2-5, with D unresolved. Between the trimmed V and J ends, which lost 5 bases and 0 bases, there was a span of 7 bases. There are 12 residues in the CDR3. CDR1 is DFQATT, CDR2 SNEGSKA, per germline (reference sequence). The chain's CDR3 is CSARTHQETQYF. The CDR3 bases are TGCAGTGCTCGGACGCACCAAGAGACCCAGTACTTC.

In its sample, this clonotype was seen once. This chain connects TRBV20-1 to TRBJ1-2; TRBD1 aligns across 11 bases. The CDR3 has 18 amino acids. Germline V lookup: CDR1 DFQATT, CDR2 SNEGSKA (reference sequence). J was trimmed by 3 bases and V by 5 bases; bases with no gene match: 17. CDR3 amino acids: CSASDRGRLGRGYYGYTF. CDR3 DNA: TGCAGTGCTTCGGACAGGGGGCGGCTCGGTCGTGGCTACTATGGCTACACCTTC.

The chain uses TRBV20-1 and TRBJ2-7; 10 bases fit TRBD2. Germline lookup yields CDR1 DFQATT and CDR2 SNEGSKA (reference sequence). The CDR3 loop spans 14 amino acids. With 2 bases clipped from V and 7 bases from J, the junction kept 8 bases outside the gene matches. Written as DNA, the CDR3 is TGCAGTGCTAGACATAGCGGGAGGACCGAAGAGCAGTACTTC. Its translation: CSARHSGRTEEQYF.

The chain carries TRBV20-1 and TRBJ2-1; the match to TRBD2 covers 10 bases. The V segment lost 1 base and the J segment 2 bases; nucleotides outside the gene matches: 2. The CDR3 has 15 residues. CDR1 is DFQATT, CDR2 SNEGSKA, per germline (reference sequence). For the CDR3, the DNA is TGCAGTGCTAGAGGGCTAGCGGGAGCCTACAATGAGCAGTTCTTC. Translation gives CSARGLAGAYNEQFF.

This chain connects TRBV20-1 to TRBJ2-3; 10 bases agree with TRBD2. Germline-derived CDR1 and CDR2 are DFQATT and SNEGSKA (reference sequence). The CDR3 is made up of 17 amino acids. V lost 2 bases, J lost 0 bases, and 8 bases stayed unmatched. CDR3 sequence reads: CSARSSGRAGSTDTQYF. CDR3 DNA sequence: TGCAGTGCTAGATCCAGCGGGAGGGCCGGGAGCACAGATACGCAGTATTTT.

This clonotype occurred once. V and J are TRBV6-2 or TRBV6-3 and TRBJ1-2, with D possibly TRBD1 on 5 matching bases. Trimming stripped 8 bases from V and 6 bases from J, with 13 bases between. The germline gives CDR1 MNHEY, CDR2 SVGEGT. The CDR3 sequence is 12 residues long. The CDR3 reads CASGRQGDGYTF. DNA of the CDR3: TGTGCCAGCGGCCGGCAGGGTGATGGCTACACCTTC.

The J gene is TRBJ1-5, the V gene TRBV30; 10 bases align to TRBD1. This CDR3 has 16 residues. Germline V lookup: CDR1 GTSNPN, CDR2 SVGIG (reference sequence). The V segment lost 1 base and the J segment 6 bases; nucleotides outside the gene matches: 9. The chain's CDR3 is CAWSATPGQGRQPQHF. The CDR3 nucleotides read TGTGCCTGGAGTGCGACACCGGGACAGGGGCGTCAGCCCCAGCATTTT.

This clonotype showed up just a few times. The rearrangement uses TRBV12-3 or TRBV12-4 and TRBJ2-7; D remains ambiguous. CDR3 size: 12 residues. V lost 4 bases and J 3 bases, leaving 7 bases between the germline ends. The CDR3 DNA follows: TGTGCCAGCAGTTCCGGGCTCTACGAGCAGTACTTC. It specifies CASSSGLYEQYF.

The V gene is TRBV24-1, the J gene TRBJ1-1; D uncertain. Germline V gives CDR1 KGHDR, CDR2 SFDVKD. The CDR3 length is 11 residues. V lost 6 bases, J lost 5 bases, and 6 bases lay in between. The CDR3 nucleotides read TGTGCCACCAGTAGAGGGACTGAAGCTTTCTTT. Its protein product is CATSRGTEAFF.

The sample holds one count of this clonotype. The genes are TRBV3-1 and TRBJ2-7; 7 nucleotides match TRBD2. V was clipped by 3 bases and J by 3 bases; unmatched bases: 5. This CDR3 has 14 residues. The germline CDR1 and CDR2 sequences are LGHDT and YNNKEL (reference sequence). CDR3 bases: TGTGCCAGCAGCCATCCGGGACTAAGCTACGAGCAGTACTTC. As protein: CASSHPGLSYEQYF.

CDR3 sequence (DNA): TGTGCCAGCAGTCTCGGGTTCGGGAGGGTTGCCTACAATGAGCAGTTCTTC. This codes for CASSLGFGRVAYNEQFF. The rearrangement joins TRBV27 to TRBJ2-1; the match to TRBD2 covers 8 bases. This CDR3 has 17 residues. V dropped 5 bases and J dropped 2; count of bases not matched to a gene: 11. Germline CDR1 MNHEY, CDR2 SMNVEV (reference sequence).

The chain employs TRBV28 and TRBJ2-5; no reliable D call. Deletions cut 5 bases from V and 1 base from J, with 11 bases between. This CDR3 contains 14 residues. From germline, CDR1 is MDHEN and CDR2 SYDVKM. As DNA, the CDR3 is TGTGCCAGCAGTCCAAACGTAGCCCAAGAGACCCAGTACTTC. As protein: CASSPNVAQETQYF.